The 26 T cell receptor beta chains below come from one sample, sequenced in a study of blood T cells in healthy people across ages. With a J-beta primer mix and a sample-barcoded 5' primer, a second PCR ran about 7 to 11 cycles. One entry per CDR3 protein results from TCRdb running MiXCR on the 5' RACE reads. The table shows some 900,000 distinct CDR3 sequences, with roughly 52% occurring only once. Input material: blood. These receptors were taken from a man aged 25-40 years in good health.

This clonotype was recorded a few times. The chain is built from TRBV7-2 and TRBJ1-5; D not resolved. Germline V CDR1 and CDR2: SGHTA, FQGNSA. V was clipped by 1 base and J by 4 bases, with 11 bases between them. CDR3 length equals 15 residues. CDR3 residues: CASSLGPGDNQPQHF. The CDR3, as DNA: TGTGCCAGCAGCTTAGGGCCAGGCGATAATCAGCCCCAGCATTTT.

A few counts support this clonotype. The CDR3 coding sequence is TGCAGTGCTACGGGACTAGCTCTCAACACAGATACGCAGTATTTT. As protein: CSATGLALNTDTQYF. This sequence joins TRBV20-1 and TRBJ2-3; 9 nucleotides match TRBD2. The trim removed 4 bases at V and 2 bases at J, leaving 7 bases unmatched. Germline CDR1 and CDR2: DFQATT and SNEGSKA (reference sequence). The CDR3 covers 15 residues.

V and J are TRBV5-1 and TRBJ2-7; D not certain. The germline CDR1 and CDR2 sequences are SGHRS and YFSETQ. Trimming took 2 bases from V and 0 from J, leaving 9 bases between them. The CDR3 consists of 14 residues. The CDR3 is CASSFGQLSYEQYF. The DNA for the CDR3 is TGCGCCAGCAGCTTTGGGCAGCTCTCCTACGAGCAGTACTTC.

The rearrangement joins TRBV7-9 to TRBJ1-2, with 11 bases lining up with TRBD1. The CDR3 totals 16 residues. The V and J ends lost 3 bases and 8 bases, in that order; junction bases with no gene match: 11. Germline CDR1 is SEHNR and CDR2 is FQNEAQ (reference sequence). As DNA, the CDR3 is TGTGCCAGCAGCTTTGCCACCGGGACAGGGGGAGAAGGCTACACCTTC. This sequence encodes CASSFATGTGGEGYTF. Based on the CDR3 plus reference TRBV7-9 and TRBJ1-2, the full variable domain is DTGVSQNPRHKITKRGQNVTFRCDPISEHNRLYWYRQTLGQGPEFLTYFQNEAQLEKSRLLSDRFSAERPKGSFSTLEIQRTEQGDSAMYLCASSFATGTGGEGYTFGSGTRLTVV.

This CDR3 is CSVVAPSGEAFF. The CDR3 DNA reads TGCAGCGTTGTTGCCCCATCGGGTGAAGCTTTCTTT. The V call is TRBV29-1, the J call TRBJ1-1; D is unresolved. Trimming left V 4 bases short and J 7 bases short, with 13 bases between. The germline V gene encodes CDR1 SQVTM and CDR2 ANQGSEA. The CDR3 totals 12 residues.

This clonotype was counted only a few times. This chain connects TRBV7-2 to TRBJ2-3; 9 bases agree with TRBD2. The CDR3 covers 14 residues. J lost 1 base, V lost 8 bases, and 4 bases had no gene match. The germline V gene encodes CDR1 SGHTA and CDR2 FQGNSA. In DNA form, the CDR3 reads TGTGCCAGCCGAGCGGGGGGAGGCACAGATACGCAGTATTTT. Translating it yields CASRAGGGTDTQYF.

This clonotype was detected a few times. The J gene is TRBJ2-7, the V gene TRBV12-3 or TRBV12-4; TRBD2 is a possible D gene (5 bases). The CDR3 is 13 amino acids. The V end was cut by 7 bases, the J end by 4 bases, with 14 bases between. Written as DNA, the CDR3 is TGTGCCAGCACAATGGACGGGGAATACGAGCAGTACTTC. It codes for CASTMDGEYEQYF.

The chain recombines TRBV4-1 with TRBJ2-2; 9 nucleotides agree with TRBD1. V dropped 3 bases and J dropped 7; count of bases not matched to a gene: 6. This CDR3 region has 15 residues. Germline V CDR1 and CDR2: MGHRA, YSYEKL. CDR3 amino acids: CASSHLTGGIGELFF. In DNA form, the CDR3 reads TGCGCCAGCAGCCACCTGACAGGGGGAATCGGGGAGCTGTTTTTT.

This clonotype showed up many times. The chain is built from TRBV29-1 and TRBJ2-7; 9 positions agree with TRBD2. The CDR3 extends over 13 amino acids. Per germline, CDR1 SQVTM and CDR2 ANQGSEA. The V and J ends lost 4 bases and 2 bases, in that order; junction bases with no gene match: 3. The CDR3: CSVGLAGTYEQYF. CDR3 in DNA: TGCAGCGTTGGTCTAGCGGGGACCTACGAGCAGTACTTC.

This clonotype showed up just a few times. The J gene is TRBJ2-1, the V gene TRBV7-9; 10 positions agree with TRBD2. This CDR3 comprises 15 residues. The ends lost 5 bases at V and 6 bases at J; junction bases unmatched: 7. In germline, CDR1 is SEHNR, CDR2 FQNEAQ (reference sequence). The CDR3 DNA follows: TGTGCCAGCAGCAAACCTAGCGGGGGTCTCAATGAGCAGTTCTTC. Its translation is CASSKPSGGLNEQFF.

This clonotype was counted once. A much larger clone lies a single base off, so this may be a read error. J is TRBJ2-7 and V is TRBV5-1; possible D gene TRBD1, 5 bases. CDR1 and CDR2 from the germline V gene are SGHRS and YFSETQ. The CDR3 is 13 residues long. V lost 4 bases, J lost 2 bases, and 10 bases lay in between. The CDR3 loop reads CASSQETAYEQYF. The CDR3 DNA sequence: TGCGCCAGCAGCCAAGAGACAGCCTACGAGCAGTACTTC.

The genes are TRBV4-2 and TRBJ2-7; TRBD2 matches 9 bases. The V segment lost 0 bases and the J segment 4 bases; nucleotides outside the gene matches: 10. The CDR3 length is 17 residues. Germline V CDR1 and CDR2: LGHNA, YNFKEQ. The CDR3: CASSQDPAGGTSYEQYF. DNA of the CDR3: TGTGCCAGCAGCCAAGATCCAGCGGGGGGCACTTCGTACGAGCAGTACTTC.

The genes are TRBV6-5 and TRBJ2-7; 7 bases are shared with TRBD2. The CDR3 covers 13 residues. Germline V gene data show CDR1 as MNHEY and CDR2 as SVGAGI. The V and J ends lost 7 bases and 3 bases, in that order; junction bases with no gene match: 6. The CDR3 is CASTIGEGYEQYF. In DNA form, the CDR3 reads TGTGCCAGCACCATCGGGGAGGGCTACGAGCAGTACTTC.

In its sample, this clonotype was seen a few times. The J gene is TRBJ2-5, the V gene TRBV3-1; TRBD2 aligns across 10 bases. The germline CDR1 and CDR2 sequences are LGHDT and YNNKEL (reference sequence). CDR3 length: 12 residues. With 11 bases clipped from V and 11 bases from J, the junction kept 11 bases outside the gene matches. CDR3 protein: CAAGASGGRQYF. DNA of the CDR3: TGTGCCGCAGGAGCTAGCGGGGGAAGGCAGTACTTC.

This clonotype has more than one count but fewer than ten. The chain links TRBV6-6 to TRBJ2-1; unclear D gene. The CDR3 extends over 10 amino acids. Trimming left V 6 bases short and J 7 bases short, with 4 bases between. Germline CDR1 MNHNY, CDR2 SVGAGI (reference sequence). This CDR3 is CASSQNEQFF. The DNA for the CDR3 is TGTGCCAGCAGCCAAAATGAGCAGTTCTTC.

The rearrangement links TRBV5-5 to TRBJ1-1; D perhaps matches TRBD1 (6 bases). The CDR3 is made up of 14 amino acids. V dropped 5 bases and J dropped 2 bases, with 13 bases sitting between them. Germline assignment: CDR1 SGHKS and CDR2 YYEKEE (reference sequence). The CDR3 region has the DNA TGTGCCAGCAGGACCGGGACACCCAACACTGAAGCTTTCTTT. This gives the protein CASRTGTPNTEAFF.

The gene calls are TRBV6-1 and TRBJ1-5; D gene uncertain. The CDR3 runs 16 residues. V gave up 5 bases and J gave up 0 bases, with 14 bases separating them. Germline V CDR1 and CDR2: MNHNS, SASEGT. CDR3 sequence (DNA): TGTGCCAGCAGTCCTCCCCGGGCCCATAGCAATCAGCCCCAGCATTTT. Encoded protein: CASSPPRAHSNQPQHF.

The chain combines TRBV2 with TRBJ2-5, with 7 bases matching TRBD1. TRBJ2-7 explains the end of the DNA better; the J call may be wrong. Germline CDR1 reads SNHLY; CDR2 reads FYNNEI. CDR3 length: 12 residues. CDR3 in DNA: TGTGCCAGCAGAGGGGACAGCAACGAGCAGTACTTC. Translation gives CASRGDSNEQYF.

This clonotype turned up a few times. CDR3 loop: CASSQYRRQVNEQFF. DNA for the CDR3: TGCGCCAGCAGCCAATATCGCCGACAGGTCAATGAGCAGTTCTTC. The chain links TRBV4-3 to TRBJ2-1, with D possibly being TRBD1 (6 bases). The CDR3 is made up of 15 amino acids. Germline V gene data show CDR1 as LGHNA and CDR2 as YSLEER. The V gene lost 2 bases and the J gene lost 6 bases, with 14 bases spanning the gap.

The chain recombines TRBV6-1 with TRBJ2-1, with 7 bases identical to TRBD1. J was trimmed by 7 bases and V by 8 bases; bases with no gene match: 2. Germline CDR1 MNHNS, CDR2 SASEGT. The CDR3 has 11 residues. CDR3 residues: CASPDRNEQFF. The CDR3 bases are TGTGCCAGCCCGGACAGGAATGAGCAGTTCTTC.

A note on this clonotype: With a much larger clone just one base away, this may be a read error. This sequence joins TRBV6-2 or TRBV6-3 and TRBJ2-3; 7 bases fit TRBD2. Germline lookup yields CDR1 MNHEY and CDR2 SVGEGT. The length of the CDR3 is 14 residues. The CDR3 is CANSSTSETDTQYF. As DNA, the CDR3 is TGTGCCAACAGTTCTACTAGCGAGACAGATACGCAGTATTTT.

This chain connects TRBV7-2 to TRBJ1-5; no clear D gene. Germline lookup yields CDR1 SGHTA and CDR2 FQGNSA. This CDR3 is built from 14 residues. Trimming shortened V by 3 bases and J by 3 bases, and 9 bases separated the two germline ends. CDR3 sequence reads: CASSLGINNQPQHF. CDR3 sequence (DNA): TGTGCCAGCAGCTTGGGGATTAACAATCAGCCCCAGCATTTT.

V and J are TRBV7-9 and TRBJ2-7, with 9 bases aligning to TRBD2. CDR1 is SEHNR and CDR2 is FQNEAQ in the germline V gene (reference sequence). CDR3 length: 17 residues. V shed 0 bases and J 0 bases; nucleotides not matched to a gene: 6. The CDR3 loop is CASSLAVLAGSSYEQYF. The CDR3 DNA is TGTGCCAGCAGCTTAGCGGTCCTAGCGGGGAGCTCCTACGAGCAGTACTTC.

V is TRBV2 and J is TRBJ2-3, with D maybe TRBD2 (5 bases). The germline CDR1 and CDR2 sequences are SNHLY and FYNNEI. This CDR3 contains 15 residues. V lost 4 bases and J lost 0, with 11 bases in between. DNA for the CDR3: TGTGCCAGCAGTGCGTCGGGGTATAGCACAGATACGCAGTATTTT. Amino acids: CASSASGYSTDTQYF.

As regards this clonotype: This likely comes from a read error, as the CDR3 has no conserved phenylalanine or tryptophan at its end. The gene calls are TRBV5-1 and TRBJ2-6, with D perhaps matching TRBD1 or TRBD2 (5 bases each). This CDR3 comprises 16 residues. Trimming left V 0 bases short and J 4 bases short, with 11 bases between. CDR1 and CDR2 (germline): SGHRS, YFSETQ. The CDR3 bases are TGCGCCAGCAGCTTGGACGGGGCCCCCGGGGCCAACGTCCTGACTTAC. This translates into CASSLDGAPGANVLTY.

This chain joins TRBV6-5 and TRBJ1-2; D may be TRBD1 (5 bases). The CDR3 covers 13 residues. V lost 5 bases and J lost 4, with 11 bases in between. Germline V gene sequence: CDR1 MNHEY, CDR2 SVGAGI. CDR3 in DNA: TGTGCCAGCAGTCAGACAGCCGTCTATGGCTACACCTTC. It is translated as CASSQTAVYGYTF.